This T cell receptor (beta chain) was sequenced during a study of metastatic and nonmetastatic thyroid tumors. The overall study: Thyroid patients, malignant and benign, had repertoires compared across blood and tumor or nodule tissue.

In the original analysis: Variation in CDR3 across clinicopathological groups served as the basis for constructing a distant-metastasis classifier in papillary thyroid cancer. TCRdb re-called the PCR reads with MiXCR. TCRdb's processing, not the authors' own work, is the source of the V and J calls. Counted here are more than 15,000 clones, about a quarter occurring once; the ten biggest clones make up less than 7%. The CDR3 is 15 residues long. Germline CDR1 is MNHNS and CDR2 is SASEGT. V was clipped by 5 bases and J by 4 bases; unmatched bases: 4. Broader study findings: Patients with malignant thyroid tumors reportedly had significantly higher TCR beta diversity than those with benign nodules, in blood and tumor.

Each patient came to thyroid surgery without any prior treatment (of any kind). Note on this clone: Its antigen remains unidentified.

Sequencing used blood. The TCR sequence derives from a female donor with papillary thyroid cancer or a benign thyroid nodule (not recorded which). Some clones in this sample may be carry-over from other donors' samples. The rearrangement uses TRBV6-1 and TRBJ2-1; 11 nucleotides align to TRBD2. The CDR3 sequence is CASSRTSGGYNEQFF. For the CDR3, the DNA is TGTGCCAGCAGTAGAACTAGCGGGGGATACAATGAGCAGTTCTTC.